The 7 T cell receptor beta chains below were found in one sample sequenced in a study of cytomegalovirus exposure and HLA in healthy donors. The PCR had 60 Vbeta and 13 Jbeta primers. Produced via immunoSEQ multiplex PCR; TCRdb's table is partial and in-frame only. The sample has 80,000 to 95,000 clones; less than 70% are singletons. Input material: PBMCs. The receptors stem from a human donor in good health.

The genes are TRBV7-8 and TRBJ1-4; TRBD1 agrees at 10 bases. The trim removed 1 base at V and 4 bases at J, leaving 3 bases unmatched. Per germline, CDR1 SGHVS and CDR2 FQNEAQ. CDR3 length: 16 amino acids. The CDR3 coding sequence is TGTGCCAGCAGCTTAGTGGGGACAGGGGTTAATGAAAAACTGTTTTTT. The encoded protein is CASSLVGTGVNEKLFF.

This clone has a handful of counts. The chain is built from TRBV7-9 and TRBJ2-4; 8 bases match TRBD1. Trimming took 5 bases from V and 6 from J; bases not matched to a gene: 9. Germline V gene data show CDR1 as SEHNR and CDR2 as FQNEAQ (reference sequence). CDR3 length: 15 amino acids. For the CDR3, the DNA is TGTGCCAGCAGCAACGGGACAGGCTCGCGAAACATTCAGTACTTC. It translates to CASSNGTGSRNIQYF.

This clone was observed a handful of times. The chain has TRBV7-6 and TRBJ2-1; 7 nucleotides match TRBD1. The CDR3 totals 16 residues. Trimming removed 1 base from V and 7 bases from J; junction bases left unmatched: 10. CDR1 SGHVS and CDR2 FNYEAQ come from the germline V gene. CDR3 in DNA: TGTGCCAGCAGCTTAGAGTACGGGACAGCACCTAATGAGCAGTTCTTC. It is translated as CASSLEYGTAPNEQFF. Variable domain in full (rest from reference TRBV7-6 and TRBJ2-1): GAGVSQSPRYKVTKRGQDVALRCDPISGHVSLYWYRQALGQGPEFLTYFNYEAQQDKSGLPNDRFSAERPEGSISTLTIQRTEQRDSAMYRCASSLEYGTAPNEQFFGPGTRLTVL.

The chain uses TRBV19 and TRBJ2-2; D remains ambiguous. The CDR3 covers 14 residues. Trimming shortened V by 8 bases and J by 1 base, and 11 bases separated the two germline ends. Germline V gives CDR1 LNHDA, CDR2 SQIVND (reference sequence). The CDR3 region has the DNA TGTGCCAGTGCGGTGGAACTGAACACCGGGGAGCTGTTTTTT. As protein: CASAVELNTGELFF.

The V call is TRBV5-6, the J call TRBJ2-3; D is perhaps TRBD1 (6 bases). Per the germline V gene, CDR1 is SGHDT and CDR2 is YYEEEE. V gave up 4 bases and J gave up 5 bases, with 20 bases separating them. The CDR3 is 16 residues long. The CDR3 loop is CASSEPGHQPQDTQYF. As DNA, the CDR3 is TGTGCCAGCAGCGAACCGGGACACCAACCGCAAGATACGCAGTATTTT.

Only a few counts were recorded for this clone. The chain joins TRBV19 to TRBJ2-4; 12 bases are shared with TRBD2. The CDR3 runs 17 residues. The germline V gene has CDR1 LNHDA and CDR2 SQIVND (reference sequence). J gave up 0 bases and V 5 bases, and 5 bases lay outside the gene matches. The CDR3: CASSGLAGPGAKNIQYF. The DNA of the CDR3 is TGTGCCAGTAGTGGACTAGCGGGGCCAGGAGCCAAAAACATTCAGTACTTC.

This clone occurred a few times. J is TRBJ2-2 and V is TRBV4-3; D perhaps matches TRBD1 (6 bases). The germline CDR1 and CDR2 sequences are LGHNA and YSLEER. The CDR3 spans 15 residues. V dropped 0 bases and J dropped 3 bases, with 8 bases sitting between them. The CDR3: CASSQDTGYTGELFF. Here the CDR3 DNA reads TGCGCCAGCAGCCAAGATACAGGGTACACCGGGGAGCTGTTTTTT.